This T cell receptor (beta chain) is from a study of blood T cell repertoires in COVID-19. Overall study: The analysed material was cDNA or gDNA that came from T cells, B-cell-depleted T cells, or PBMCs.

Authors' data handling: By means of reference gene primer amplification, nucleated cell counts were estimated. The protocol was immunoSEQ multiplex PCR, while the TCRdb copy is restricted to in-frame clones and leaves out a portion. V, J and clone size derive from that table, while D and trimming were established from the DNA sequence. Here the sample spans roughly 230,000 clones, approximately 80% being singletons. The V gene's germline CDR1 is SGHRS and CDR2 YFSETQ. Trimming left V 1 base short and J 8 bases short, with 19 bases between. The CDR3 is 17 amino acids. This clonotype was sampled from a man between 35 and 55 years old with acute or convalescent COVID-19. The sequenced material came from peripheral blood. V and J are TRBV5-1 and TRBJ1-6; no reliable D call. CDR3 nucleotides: TGCGCCAGCAGCTTGAGTGCGACACCGGGCGGGTATTCACCCCTCCACTTT. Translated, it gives CASSLSATPGGYSPLHF.